Listed below are T cell receptor beta chains from one sample, sequenced in a study of beta chain features in type 1 diabetes. Measured with immunoSEQ multiplex PCR; TCRdb has only the in-frame clones, and not every one. Of around 320,000 clones listed, 14% are singletons. Input material: central memory CD4+ T cells from blood. Receptors originate from a man aged 25 to 40 in good health. CDR3s include the opening cysteine and the closing phenylalanine or tryptophan. D genes are given only for firm matches. Clone size appears in some rows only: once, few, many, or a class for an expanded clone.

j_gene	d_gene	v_gene	abundance	CDR3aa	CDR3nt
TRBJ1-1	NA	TRBV2	few	CASSDQAGQNTEAFF	TGTGCCAGCAGTGATCAAGCGGGCCAGAACACTGAAGCTTTCTTT
TRBJ2-5	TRBD1	TRBV9	few	CASSPGTGQETQYF	TGTGCCAGCAGCCCGGGGACAGGGCAAGAGACCCAGTACTTC
TRBJ2-7	TRBD1	TRBV7-9	few	CASKGARGSYEQYF	TGTGCCAGCAAAGGGGCCAGGGGGTCCTACGAGCAGTACTTC
TRBJ1-5	NA	TRBV6-1	NA	CASSETGDQPQHF	TGTGCCAGCAGTGAAACGGGTGATCAGCCCCAGCATTTT
TRBJ2-5	NA	TRBV7-2	few	CASKGGEAFRETQYF	TGTGCCAGCAAGGGCGGGGAAGCCTTCAGGGAGACCCAGTACTTC
TRBJ1-1	NA	TRBV4-3	NA	CASSQDLRDPRAAFF	TGCGCCAGCAGCCAAGATCTTAGGGATCCGCGGGCAGCTTTCTTT
TRBJ2-4	NA	TRBV5-4	many	CASSLKGEGRIQYF	TGTGCCAGCAGCTTGAAGGGGGAAGGGAGGATTCAGTACTTC
TRBJ2-5	NA	TRBV6-6	NA	CASSLKGAETQYF	TGTGCCAGCAGCCTAAAGGGCGCGGAGACCCAGTACTTC
TRBJ2-3	TRBD2	TRBV2	NA	CASGSRSGGTQYF	TGTGCCAGCGGGTCCCGGAGCGGGGGCACGCAGTATTTT
TRBJ2-5	NA	TRBV4-3	few	CASSQDLIQTQYF	TGCGCCAGCAGCCAAGATTTGATCCAGACCCAGTACTTC
TRBJ2-5	NA	TRBV7-9	NA	CASSLVHRPKNSRETQYF	TGTGCCAGCAGCTTAGTACATCGTCCTAAAAACTCTAGAGAGACCCAGTACTTC
TRBJ1-1	NA	TRBV4-3	NA	CASSQKAGGGTEAFF	TGCGCCAGCAGCCAGAAGGCGGGGGGCGGGACTGAAGCTTTCTTT
TRBJ2-5	TRBD2	TRBV23-1	few	CASSQSELASGNQETQYF	TGCGCCAGCAGTCAATCGGAGTTGGCTAGCGGGAACCAAGAGACCCAGTACTTC
TRBJ2-7	NA	TRBV10-3	NA	CAISEFSGKTYEQYF	TGTGCCATCAGTGAGTTCTCAGGGAAAACCTACGAGCAGTACTTC
TRBJ2-1	NA	TRBV12-2	few	CASSTLAANEQFF	TGTGCCAGCAGTACATTAGCGGCCAATGAGCAGTTCTTC
TRBJ1-4	NA	TRBV4-1	NA	CASSQLFIPRGVRKLFF	TGCGCCAGCAGCCAATTGTTCATTCCCAGGGGCGTGAGAAAACTGTTTTTT
TRBJ1-5	TRBD1	TRBV5-8	NA	CASSSQGANQPQHF	TGTGCCAGCAGTTCACAGGGGGCCAATCAGCCCCAGCATTTT
TRBJ2-3	TRBD1	TRBV23-1	NA	CASSPHQVRDRGTDTQYF	TGCGCCAGCAGCCCCCACCAAGTTAGGGACAGGGGGACAGATACGCAGTATTTT
TRBJ1-5	NA	TRBV18	NA	CASSPGGTNQPQHF	TGTGCCAGCTCACCCGGGGGAACTAATCAGCCCCAGCATTTT
TRBJ1-5	NA	TRBV29-1	many	CSVATGHGGNQPQHF	TGCAGCGTTGCGACAGGACATGGTGGCAATCAGCCCCAGCATTTT
TRBJ1-1	TRBD1	TRBV10-3	many	CAIRPGTVNTEAFF	TGTGCCATCAGACCCGGGACAGTCAACACTGAAGCTTTCTTT
TRBJ2-1	TRBD2	TRBV7-2	many	CASSQTSGSWNEQFF	TGTGCCAGCAGCCAGACTAGCGGGAGCTGGAATGAGCAGTTCTTC
TRBJ2-2	NA	TRBV11-3	NA	CASSYGGQNTGELFF	TGTGCCAGCAGCTACGGGGGGCAGAACACCGGGGAGCTGTTTTTT
TRBJ1-2	NA	TRBV28	few	CASSSSPSGYTF	TGTGCCAGCAGTTCCTCCCCTTCAGGCTACACCTTC
TRBJ2-1	TRBD2	TRBV5-1	few	CASASGSSYNEQFF	TGCGCCAGCGCTAGCGGAAGCTCCTACAATGAGCAGTTCTTC
TRBJ1-2	TRBD1	TRBV9	NA	CASSPGTENFYGYTF	TGTGCCAGCAGCCCCGGGACAGAAAATTTCTATGGCTACACCTTC
TRBJ1-2	TRBD1	TRBV14	NA	CASSQSRQGGGYTF	TGTGCCAGCAGCCAATCGAGGCAGGGGGGTGGCTACACCTTC
TRBJ2-5	NA	TRBV10-2	few	CASSETVAGVYF	TGCGCCAGCAGTGAGACTGTGGCAGGGGTGTACTTC
TRBJ2-1	NA	TRBV5-6	many	CASSRAGAPGNEQFF	TGTGCCAGCAGCAGGGCGGGGGCCCCGGGGAATGAGCAGTTCTTC
TRBJ1-1	NA	TRBV5-1	NA	CASSLAPGMDTEAFF	TGCGCCAGCAGCTTGGCTCCGGGAATGGACACTGAAGCTTTCTTT
TRBJ2-3	TRBD2	TRBV10-3	NA	CAIRTSGGAPDTQYF	TGTGCCATCCGTACTAGCGGGGGGGCCCCCGATACGCAGTATTTT
TRBJ2-5	TRBD1	TRBV4-2	few	CASSQEGDRGRGTQYF	TGTGCCAGCAGCCAAGAAGGGGACAGGGGGCGAGGGACCCAGTACTTC
TRBJ2-1	TRBD2	TRBV5-6	few	CASSLVTSGGLGEQFF	TGTGCCAGCAGCTTGGTGACTAGCGGGGGGCTTGGTGAGCAGTTCTTC
TRBJ2-1	TRBD2	TRBV11-3	NA	CASSFPGLAGGEPFF	TGTGCCAGCAGCTTCCCGGGACTAGCGGGGGGCGAGCCGTTCTTC
TRBJ1-1	NA	TRBV5-1	few	CASSFEESYGEAFF	TGCGCCAGCAGCTTTGAAGAGTCCTACGGTGAAGCTTTCTTT
TRBJ1-6	NA	TRBV9	NA	CASSAGASGLHF	TGTGCCAGCAGCGCAGGGGCTTCGGGCCTCCACTTT
TRBJ1-5	TRBD1	TRBV7-2	few	CASTLRQGSQPQHF	TGTGCCAGCACGCTGAGACAGGGGAGTCAGCCCCAGCATTTT
TRBJ1-2	TRBD1	TRBV4-3	few	CASSQDVTGARGYTF	TGCGCCAGCAGCCAAGATGTAACAGGGGCGCGTGGCTACACCTTC
TRBJ1-1	NA	TRBV7-9	NA	CASSGGMAFF	TGTGCCAGCAGCGGAGGGATGGCTTTCTTT
TRBJ2-3	NA	TRBV5-1	NA	CASSSLSTDTQYF	TGCGCCAGCAGCTCATTAAGCACAGATACGCAGTATTTT
TRBJ2-1	NA	TRBV2	NA	CASSDGGNEQFF	TGTGCCAGCAGTGATGGAGGGAATGAGCAGTTCTTC
TRBJ2-5	TRBD1	TRBV5-5	few	CASSTSGQGETQYF	TGTGCCAGCAGCACGTCGGGACAGGGAGAGACCCAGTACTTC
TRBJ1-6	NA	TRBV5-1	NA	CASSPARSSYNSPLHF	TGCGCCAGCAGCCCGGCCCGTAGCTCCTATAATTCACCCCTCCACTTT
TRBJ1-2	NA	TRBV18	few	CASSPPTNYGYTF	TGTGCCAGCTCACCACCAACGAACTATGGCTACACCTTC
TRBJ2-1	TRBD1	TRBV7-2	NA	CASSPPGRDRVHEQFF	TGTGCCAGCAGCCCCCCGGGCCGGGACAGGGTCCATGAGCAGTTCTTC
TRBJ2-4	TRBD1	TRBV27	NA	CASSLSGTGGNIQYF	TGTGCCAGCAGTTTATCCGGGACAGGGGGTAACATTCAGTACTTC
TRBJ2-3	NA	TRBV5-5	once	CASSLGGLQDTQYF	TGTGCCAGCAGCTTGGGTGGCTTACAAGATACGCAGTATTTT
TRBJ2-5	TRBD1	TRBV19	NA	CATKGQAKETQYF	TGTGCCACCAAGGGACAGGCCAAAGAGACCCAGTACTTC
TRBJ2-2	NA	TRBV5-1	NA	CASSLAKSTGELFF	TGCGCCAGCAGCTTGGCCAAGAGCACCGGGGAGCTGTTTTTT
TRBJ2-1	TRBD1	TRBV19	few	CASRGDRHYNEQFF	TGTGCCAGTAGAGGGGACAGGCATTACAATGAGCAGTTCTTC
TRBJ2-5	NA	TRBV5-6	few	CASSLTGSGETQYF	TGTGCCAGCAGCTTAACAGGGTCTGGGGAGACCCAGTACTTC
TRBJ2-2	NA	TRBV11-3	NA	CASSLSSSGELFF	TGTGCCAGCAGCTTATCTTCCTCCGGGGAGCTGTTTTTT